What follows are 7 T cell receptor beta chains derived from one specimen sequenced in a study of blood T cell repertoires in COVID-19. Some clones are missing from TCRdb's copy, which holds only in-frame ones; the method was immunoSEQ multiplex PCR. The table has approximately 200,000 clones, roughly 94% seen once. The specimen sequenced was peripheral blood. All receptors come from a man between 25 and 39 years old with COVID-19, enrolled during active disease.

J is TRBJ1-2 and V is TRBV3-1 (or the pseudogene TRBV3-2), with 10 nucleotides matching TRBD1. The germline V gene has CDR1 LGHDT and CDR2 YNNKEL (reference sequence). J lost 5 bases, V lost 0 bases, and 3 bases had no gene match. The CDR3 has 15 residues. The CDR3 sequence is CASSQDWDRGYGYTF. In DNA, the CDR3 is TGTGCCAGCAGCCAAGATTGGGACAGGGGATATGGCTACACCTTC.

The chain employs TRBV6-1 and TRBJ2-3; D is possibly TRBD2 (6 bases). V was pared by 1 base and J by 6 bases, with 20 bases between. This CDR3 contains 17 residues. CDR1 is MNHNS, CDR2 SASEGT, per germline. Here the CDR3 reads CASSEGRGVRGTDTQYF. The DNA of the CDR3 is TGTGCCAGCAGTGAAGGGAGGGGAGTGAGGGGTACGGATACGCAGTATTTT.

Here the CDR3 reads CASSPNPDNEQFF. The CDR3 bases are TGTGCCAGCAGCCCTAATCCCGACAATGAGCAGTTCTTC. The chain employs TRBV11-3 and TRBJ2-1; D gene uncertain. This CDR3 comprises 13 residues. V was trimmed by 5 bases and J by 5 bases, leaving 10 bases between them. Germline lookup yields CDR1 SGHNT and CDR2 YENEEA.

The CDR3 nucleotides are TGTGCCAGCAGCCCACGTCAGTCGACAGGGGCTGGAAACACCATATATTTT. Its protein is CASSPRQSTGAGNTIYF. The chain employs TRBV4-2 and TRBJ1-3, with TRBD1 matching over 8 bases. Per the germline V gene, CDR1 is LGHNA and CDR2 is YNFKEQ. The CDR3 is 17 amino acids. V gave up 4 bases and J gave up 2 bases; unmatched junction bases: 10.

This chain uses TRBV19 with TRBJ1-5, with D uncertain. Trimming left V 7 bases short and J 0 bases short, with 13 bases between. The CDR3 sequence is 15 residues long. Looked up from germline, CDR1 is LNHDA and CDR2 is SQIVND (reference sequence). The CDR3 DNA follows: TGTGCCAGTACCCCGCGGGAGTATAGCAATCAGCCCCAGCATTTT. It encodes CASTPREYSNQPQHF.

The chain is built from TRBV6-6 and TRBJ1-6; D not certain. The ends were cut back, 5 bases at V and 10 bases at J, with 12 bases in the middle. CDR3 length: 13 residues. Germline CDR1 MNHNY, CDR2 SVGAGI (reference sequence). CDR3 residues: CASSLALRSPLHF. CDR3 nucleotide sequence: TGTGCCAGCAGTCTAGCACTGAGGTCACCCCTCCACTTT.

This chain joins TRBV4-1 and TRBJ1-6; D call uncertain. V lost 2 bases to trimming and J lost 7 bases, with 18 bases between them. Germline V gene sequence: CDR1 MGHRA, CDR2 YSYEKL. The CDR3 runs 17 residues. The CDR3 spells CASSQTAGSPGNSPLHF. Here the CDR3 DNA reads TGCGCCAGCAGCCAAACCGCAGGCAGCCCCGGAAATTCACCCCTCCACTTT.